A selection of T cell receptor beta chains follows, all from one sample in a study of CD8+CD57+ T cells in acquired aplastic anemia. TCRdb re-derived calls from the reads in MiXCR, one entry per CDR3 protein. The sample records just over 450,000 distinct CDR3 sequences, over 25% being singletons. The sequencing sample was made of sorted CD4+, CD8+, or CD8+CD57+ T cells (not recorded which) from PBMCs. Receptors were obtained from a human donor with aplastic anemia. Each CDR3 is given with its conserved first and last residue.

>TRBV15
CATSRRLAGTQFF
>TRBV7-6
CASSLRGSPGNTIYF
>TRBV10-3
CASSHLGGGPRELFF
>TRBV11-2
CASSLRTENTGELFF
>TRBV19
CASVGQGREKLFF
>TRBV5-6
CASSLVLAEANTGELFF
>TRBV5-1
CASSRGIGAGSEDTQYF
>TRBV7-3
CASSLTFRDEQYF
>TRBV13
CASSSTLTSGSYEQYF
>TRBV20-1
CSAIGKHDSPLHF
>TRBV19
CASSWGPSIGYGEQFF
>TRBV5-1
CASSPGGDAYEQYF
>TRBV15
CATSREPILAGAADTQYF
>TRBV29-1
CSVELQGPFYGYTF
>TRBV29-1
CSASYAGIGTLHF
>TRBV7-9
CASSSQAGTGVQHF
>TRBV20-1
CSARENRVYNEQFF
>TRBV12-3/TRBV12-4
CASLVNYGYTF
>TRBV19
CASSKEGNSPLHF
>TRBV20-1
CSARDSFRRGGVQPQHF
>TRBV20-1
CSATQGGGSGYGYTF
>TRBV19
CASSNRGYSNQPQHF
>TRBV3-1
CASSQGWLAPRETQYF
>TRBV20-1
CSTGGGFAYGTQYF
>TRBV20-1
CSATPIRGSRTDTQYF